Only one count was recorded for the clone carrying this TCR beta chain. Its antigen is not identified. This CDR3 comprises 12 residues. The germline CDR1 and CDR2 sequences are SSHAT and FNYEAQ (reference sequence). V was pared by 5 bases and J by 11 bases, with 6 bases of the junction left unmatched. These data originate in a study of T cells in Graves' hyperthyroidism and ophthalmopathy. Study findings and constraints: A model of 13 V-J features distinguished ophthalmopathy from stable hyperthyroidism.

Diagnoses were made from clinical symptoms, serum measures (thyroxine and TRAb), thyroid ultrasound and orbital computed tomography. TCR beta CDR3 regions were amplified from RNA. HTBI primers were employed in a first-round RT-PCR of the TCR CDR3. In TCRdb, the multiplex PCR reads were re-called with MiXCR into one record per CDR3 protein. The repertoire holds about 46,000 distinct CDR3 sequences, roughly 50% seen once, with over 30% in the top ten. The sequence was obtained from a woman aged 45-65 years with Graves' hyperthyroidism. The specimen was peripheral blood or thyroid tissue (not recorded which). The gene calls are TRBV7-7 and TRBJ1-1, with 9 bases aligning to TRBD1. The CDR3 here is CASSGTGYVAFF. DNA of the CDR3: TGTGCCAGCAGCGGGACAGGGTATGTCGCTTTCTTT.